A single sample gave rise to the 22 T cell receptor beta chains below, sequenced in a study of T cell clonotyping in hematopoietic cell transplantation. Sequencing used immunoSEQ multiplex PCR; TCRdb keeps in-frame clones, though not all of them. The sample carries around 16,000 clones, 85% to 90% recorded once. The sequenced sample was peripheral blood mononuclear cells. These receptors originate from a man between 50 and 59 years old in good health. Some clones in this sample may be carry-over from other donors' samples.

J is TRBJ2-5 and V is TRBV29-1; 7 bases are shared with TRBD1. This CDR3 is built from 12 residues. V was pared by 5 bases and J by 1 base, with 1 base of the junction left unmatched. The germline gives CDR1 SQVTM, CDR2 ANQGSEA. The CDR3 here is CSVHRGQETQYF. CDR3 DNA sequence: TGCAGCGTTCACAGGGGCCAAGAGACCCAGTACTTC.

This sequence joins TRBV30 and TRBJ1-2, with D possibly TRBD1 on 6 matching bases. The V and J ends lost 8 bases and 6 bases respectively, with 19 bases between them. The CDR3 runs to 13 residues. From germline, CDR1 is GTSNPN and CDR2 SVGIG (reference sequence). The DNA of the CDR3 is TGTGCCGGATCTAGGGGGGCAACTGATGGCTACACCTTC. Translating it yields CAGSRGATDGYTF.

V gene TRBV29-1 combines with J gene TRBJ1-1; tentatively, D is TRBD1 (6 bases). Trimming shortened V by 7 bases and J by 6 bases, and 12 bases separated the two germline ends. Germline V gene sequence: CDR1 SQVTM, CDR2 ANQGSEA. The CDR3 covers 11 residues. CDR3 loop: CSGAWGPEAFF. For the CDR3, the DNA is TGCAGCGGGGCGTGGGGGCCTGAAGCTTTCTTT.

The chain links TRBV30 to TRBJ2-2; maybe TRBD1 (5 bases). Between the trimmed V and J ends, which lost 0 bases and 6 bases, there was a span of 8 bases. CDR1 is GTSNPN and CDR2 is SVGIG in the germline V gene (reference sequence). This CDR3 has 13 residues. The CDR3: CAWSVVGAGELFF. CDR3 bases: TGTGCCTGGAGTGTAGTAGGGGCCGGGGAGCTGTTTTTT.

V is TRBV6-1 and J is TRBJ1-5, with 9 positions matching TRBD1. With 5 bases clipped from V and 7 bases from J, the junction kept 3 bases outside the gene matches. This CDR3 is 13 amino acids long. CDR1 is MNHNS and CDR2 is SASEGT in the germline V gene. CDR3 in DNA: TGTGCCAGCAGTTTGGGACAGGGCCAGCCCCAGCATTTT. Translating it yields CASSLGQGQPQHF.

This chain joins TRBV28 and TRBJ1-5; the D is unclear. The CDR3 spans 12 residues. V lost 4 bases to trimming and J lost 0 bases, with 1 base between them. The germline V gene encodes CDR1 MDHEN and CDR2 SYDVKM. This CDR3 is CASSYSNQPQHF. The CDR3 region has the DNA TGTGCCAGCAGTTATAGCAATCAGCCCCAGCATTTT.

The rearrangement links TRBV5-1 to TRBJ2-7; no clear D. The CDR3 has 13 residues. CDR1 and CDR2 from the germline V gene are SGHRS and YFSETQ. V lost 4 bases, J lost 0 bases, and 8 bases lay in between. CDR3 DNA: TGCGCCAGCAGCAAGGAAGTCTCCTACGAGCAGTACTTC. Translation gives CASSKEVSYEQYF.

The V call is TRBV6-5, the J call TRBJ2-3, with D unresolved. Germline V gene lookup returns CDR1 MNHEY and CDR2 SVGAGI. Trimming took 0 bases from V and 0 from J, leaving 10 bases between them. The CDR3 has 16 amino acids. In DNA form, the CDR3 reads TGTGCCAGCAGTTACTCTGGCAGAACTAGCACAGATACGCAGTATTTT. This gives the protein CASSYSGRTSTDTQYF.

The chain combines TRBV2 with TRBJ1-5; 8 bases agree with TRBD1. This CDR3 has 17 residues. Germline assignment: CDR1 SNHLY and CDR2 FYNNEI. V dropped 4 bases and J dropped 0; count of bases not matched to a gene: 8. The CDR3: CASSGRGTGYSNQPQHF. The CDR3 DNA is TGTGCCAGCAGTGGGCGAGGGACAGGATATAGCAATCAGCCCCAGCATTTT.

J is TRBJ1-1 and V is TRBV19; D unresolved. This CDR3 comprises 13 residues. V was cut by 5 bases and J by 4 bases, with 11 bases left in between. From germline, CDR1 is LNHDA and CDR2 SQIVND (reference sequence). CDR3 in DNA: TGTGCCAGTAGTGACCTTGCGCCCACTGAAGCTTTCTTT. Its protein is CASSDLAPTEAFF.

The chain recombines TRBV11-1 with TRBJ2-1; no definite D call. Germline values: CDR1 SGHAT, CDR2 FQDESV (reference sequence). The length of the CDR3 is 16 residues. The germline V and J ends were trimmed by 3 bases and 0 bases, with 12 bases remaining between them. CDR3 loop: CASSFLLRSSYNEQFF. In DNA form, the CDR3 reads TGTGCCAGCAGCTTCTTGCTAAGGAGCTCCTACAATGAGCAGTTCTTC. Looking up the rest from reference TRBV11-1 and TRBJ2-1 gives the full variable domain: EAEVAQSPRYKITEKSQAVAFWCDPISGHATLYWYRQILGQGPELLVQFQDESVVDDSQLPKDRFSAERLKGVDSTLKIQPAELGDSAMYLCASSFLLRSSYNEQFFGPGTRLTVL.

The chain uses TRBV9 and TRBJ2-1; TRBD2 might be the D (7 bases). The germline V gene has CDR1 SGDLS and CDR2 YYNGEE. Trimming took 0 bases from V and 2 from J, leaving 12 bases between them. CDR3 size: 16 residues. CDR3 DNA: TGTGCCAGCAGCGTAGTGGGGGGGGCGGCCTACAATGAGCAGTTCTTC. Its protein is CASSVVGGAAYNEQFF.

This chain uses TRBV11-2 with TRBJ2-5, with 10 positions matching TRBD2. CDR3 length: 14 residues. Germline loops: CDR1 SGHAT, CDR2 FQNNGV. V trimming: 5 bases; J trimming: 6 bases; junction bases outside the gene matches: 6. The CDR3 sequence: CASSKDSGGQTQYF. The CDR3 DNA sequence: TGTGCCAGCAGCAAAGATAGCGGGGGGCAGACCCAGTACTTC. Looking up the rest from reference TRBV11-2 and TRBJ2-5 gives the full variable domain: EAGVAQSPRYKIIEKRQSVAFWCNPISGHATLYWYQQILGQGPKLLIQFQNNGVVDDSQLPKDRFSAERLKGVDSTLKIQPAKLEDSAVYLCASSKDSGGQTQYFGPGTRLLVL.

The CDR3 bases are TGTGCCAGCAGTGAAACGGGAGATACGCAGTATTTT. It translates to CASSETGDTQYF. J is TRBJ2-3 and V is TRBV6-1, with unresolved D. This CDR3 spans 12 amino acids. Trimming removed 2 bases at V and 5 bases at J, with 5 bases between. Germline CDR1 is MNHNS and CDR2 is SASEGT.

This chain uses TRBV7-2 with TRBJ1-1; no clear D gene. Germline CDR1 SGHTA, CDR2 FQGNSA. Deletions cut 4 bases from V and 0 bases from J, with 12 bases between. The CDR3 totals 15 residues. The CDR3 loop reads CASSSRTDLNTEAFF. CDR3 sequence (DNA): TGTGCCAGCAGCTCCCGGACGGACTTGAACACTGAAGCTTTCTTT.

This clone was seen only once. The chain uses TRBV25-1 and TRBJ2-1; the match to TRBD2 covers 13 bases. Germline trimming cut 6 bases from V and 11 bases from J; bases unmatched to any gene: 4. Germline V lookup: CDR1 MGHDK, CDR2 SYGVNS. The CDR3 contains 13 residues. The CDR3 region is CASRWTSGGQQFF. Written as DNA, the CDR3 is TGTGCCAGCAGGTGGACTAGCGGGGGTCAGCAGTTCTTC.

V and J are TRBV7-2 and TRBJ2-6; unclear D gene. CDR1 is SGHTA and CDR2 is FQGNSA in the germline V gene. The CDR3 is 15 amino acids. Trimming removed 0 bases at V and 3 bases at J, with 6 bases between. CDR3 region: CASSLAGGGANVLTF. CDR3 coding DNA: TGTGCCAGCAGCTTAGCAGGTGGTGGGGCCAACGTCCTGACTTTC.

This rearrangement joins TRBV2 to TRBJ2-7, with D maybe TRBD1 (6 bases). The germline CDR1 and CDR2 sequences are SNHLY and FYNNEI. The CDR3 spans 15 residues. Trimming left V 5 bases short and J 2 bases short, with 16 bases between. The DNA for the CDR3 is TGTGCCAGCAGTTATCGTCTCAGGGGCCCCTACGAGCAGTACTTC. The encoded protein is CASSYRLRGPYEQYF.

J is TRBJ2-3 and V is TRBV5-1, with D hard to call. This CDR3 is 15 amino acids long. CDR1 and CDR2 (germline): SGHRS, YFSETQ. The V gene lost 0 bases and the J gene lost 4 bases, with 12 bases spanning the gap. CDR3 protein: CASSLDGSVPDTQYF. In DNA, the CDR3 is TGCGCCAGCAGCTTGGATGGCAGTGTCCCAGATACGCAGTATTTT.

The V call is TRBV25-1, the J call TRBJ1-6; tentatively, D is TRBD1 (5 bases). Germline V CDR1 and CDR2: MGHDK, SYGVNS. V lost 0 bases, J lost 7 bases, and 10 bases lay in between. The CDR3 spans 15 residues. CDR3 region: CASSEYGAGNSPLHF. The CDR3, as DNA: TGTGCCAGCAGTGAATATGGGGCTGGAAATTCACCCCTCCACTTT.

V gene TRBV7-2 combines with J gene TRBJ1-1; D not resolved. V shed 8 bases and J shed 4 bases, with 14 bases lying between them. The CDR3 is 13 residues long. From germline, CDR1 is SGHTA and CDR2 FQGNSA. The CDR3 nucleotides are TGTGCCAGCCGTCGAGGCTGGGGCACTGAAGCTTTCTTT. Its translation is CASRRGWGTEAFF.

Written as DNA, the CDR3 is TGTGCCAGCAGTTACCGGACGGGGAACACTGAAGCTTTCTTT. It codes for CASSYRTGNTEAFF. This rearrangement joins TRBV6-5 to TRBJ1-1; D gene unclear. The CDR3 length is 14 residues. Germline V gene data show CDR1 as MNHEY and CDR2 as SVGAGI. V lost 2 bases to trimming and J lost 1 base, with 8 bases between them.